This T cell receptor (beta chain) derives from a study of T cells in Graves' hyperthyroidism and ophthalmopathy. Study summary: Peripheral blood specimens were obtained at initial diagnosis, prior to any treatment.

Active moderate-to-severe ophthalmopathy, Clinical Activity Score at least 3, NOSPECS at least 4, under 3 months' duration. Fresh 10 ml peripheral blood yielded PBMCs. This CDR3 has 18 residues. V was clipped by 3 bases and J by 2 bases; unmatched bases: 10. The V gene's germline CDR1 is SGDLS and CDR2 YYNGEE. Amplified regions were TCR beta CDR3 sequences from RNA transcripts. TCR CDR3 underwent first-round RT-PCR with the HTBI primer set. MiXCR was run by TCRdb on the multiplex PCR reads, yielding one entry per CDR3 protein. The data hold hundreds of thousands of distinct CDR3 sequences, with nearly 20% observed a single time.

This TCR derives from a man aged 40-55 years with Graves' ophthalmopathy. The rearrangement uses TRBV9 and TRBJ2-2; 10 nucleotides line up with TRBD2. Sequences were obtained from blood. CDR3 amino acids: CASSASRTSGVNTGELFF. CDR3 nucleotide sequence: TGTGCCAGCAGCGCCTCCCGGACTAGCGGAGTTAACACCGGGGAGCTGTTTTTT.